A single sample is the source of the 5 T cell receptor beta chains below, sequenced in a study of blood T cell repertoires in COVID-19. The table came from immunoSEQ multiplex PCR; TCRdb's copy has only in-frame clones and leaves some out. This sample has approximately 210,000 clones; roughly 90% occur once, and the top ten carry roughly 8.1%. Sequenced material: PBMCs or T cells enriched from blood (not recorded which). The origin of the receptors is a woman in her late teens or twenties who had recovered from COVID-19.

The rearrangement links TRBV25-1 to TRBJ1-1; TRBD1 might be the D (5 bases). The V and J ends lost 6 bases and 5 bases respectively, with 19 bases between them. CDR1 and CDR2 from the germline V gene are MGHDK and SYGVNS. The length of the CDR3 is 15 residues. The CDR3, as DNA: TGTGCCAGCAGCCCCACGTCTAAGGGGCATACTGAAGCTTTCTTT. Translation gives CASSPTSKGHTEAFF.

This chain links TRBV13 with TRBJ2-7; 13 positions match TRBD2. The germline gives CDR1 PRHDT, CDR2 FYEKMQ (reference sequence). J lost 5 bases, V lost 5 bases, and 6 bases had no gene match. This CDR3 is 15 amino acids long. DNA of the CDR3: TGTGCCAGCAGCCCCCGGACTAGCGGGGGCCACGAGCAGTACTTC. It translates to CASSPRTSGGHEQYF.

CDR3 protein: CASSSVDRSGGNEQFF. CDR3 bases: TGTGCCAGCAGCTCTGTAGACCGTTCCGGCGGTAATGAGCAGTTCTTC. J is TRBJ2-1 and V is TRBV28, with D hard to call. CDR3 length: 16 amino acids. With 6 bases removed from V and 7 bases from J, the gap between germline ends came to 22 bases. Germline V gene lookup returns CDR1 MDHEN and CDR2 SYDVKM.

The genes are TRBV28 and TRBJ1-5, with D maybe TRBD1 (5 bases). Trimming took off 6 bases at V and 6 bases at J, with 15 bases between the two ends. The germline V gene encodes CDR1 MDHEN and CDR2 SYDVKM. The CDR3 extends over 14 amino acids. The CDR3 DNA sequence: TGTGCCAGCAGCTCGGGGGGGAAGGGTCAGCCCCAGCATTTT. Translated: CASSSGGKGQPQHF. The variable domain in full, completed from reference TRBV28 and TRBJ1-5, reads DVKVTQSSRYLVKRTGEKVFLECVQDMDHENMFWYRQDPGLGLRLIYFSYDVKMKEKGDIPEGYSVSREKKERFSLILESASTNQTSMYLCASSSGGKGQPQHFGDGTRLSIL.

CDR3 DNA sequence: TGTGCCAGCAGTGTTAACAGGTGGAATTCACCCCTCCACTTT. Its translation: CASSVNRWNSPLHF. V gene TRBV2 combines with J gene TRBJ1-6; a possible D gene is TRBD1 (5 bases). CDR3 size: 14 residues. The V gene lost 4 bases and the J gene lost 7 bases, with 11 bases spanning the gap. Germline V CDR1 and CDR2: SNHLY, FYNNEI.